The rows below give T cell receptor beta chains drawn from one sample of a study of identifying expanded T cells in peripheral blood. Assay: immunoSEQ multiplex PCR; the TCRdb copy retains only in-frame clones and omits some. The sample lists 75,000 to 100,000 clones, over 75% seen once, with around 3% in the top ten. Sequencing was performed on blood. All receptors derive from a person aged 18 to 75 in good health. CDR3s include the opening cysteine and the closing phenylalanine or tryptophan. The order of the fields is CDR3 length, clone size, V gene, J gene, CDR3 protein. A row's size may be missing; if present it is once, few, many or a size class.

17	once	TRBV5-1	TRBJ2-1	CASSLAVGQGSRDEQFF
15	-	TRBV7-2	TRBJ2-7	CASSLDLREGVEQYF
13	-	TRBV6-1	TRBJ1-1	CASSYNVNTEAFF
15	-	TRBV19	TRBJ2-3	CASSTQRGGSDTQYF
11	-	TRBV11-3	TRBJ2-1	CASSQFNEQFF
14	-	TRBV5-4	TRBJ2-5	CASSQKLGRETQYF
13	once	TRBV9	TRBJ1-2	CASSADRGGGYTF
13	-	TRBV5-4	TRBJ2-3	CASSLYFSDTQYF
14	-	TRBV29-1	TRBJ2-2	CSVEGWGEGGELFF
14	-	TRBV7-8	TRBJ2-1	CASHRGLPSNEQFF
14	-	TRBV14	TRBJ1-2	CASSQVGENYGYTF
14	-	TRBV7-7	TRBJ2-3	CASSLDGSTDTQYF
15	-	TRBV7-2	TRBJ2-7	CASSHDGTNLYEQYF